The present T cell receptor (beta chain) was sequenced within a study of cytotoxic CD8 clonotypes in ibrutinib-treated CLL. Trimming took off 6 bases at V and 5 bases at J, with 14 bases between the two ends. Germline values: CDR1 MNHEY, CDR2 SVGAGI. This CDR3 is built from 14 residues. Profiled with immunoSEQ multiplex PCR; TCRdb holds only in-frame clones, not every one. The table has some 11,000 clones, approximately 67% seen once. V gene TRBV6-5 combines with J gene TRBJ1-5; D is unresolved. The origin of this receptor is a human donor with chronic lymphocytic leukemia. The sequencing used PBMCs, collected before ibrutinib treatment. CDR3 coding DNA: TGTGCCAGCAGACGGTATCGAGGCGATCAGCCCCAGCATTTT. Protein product: CASRRYRGDQPQHF.